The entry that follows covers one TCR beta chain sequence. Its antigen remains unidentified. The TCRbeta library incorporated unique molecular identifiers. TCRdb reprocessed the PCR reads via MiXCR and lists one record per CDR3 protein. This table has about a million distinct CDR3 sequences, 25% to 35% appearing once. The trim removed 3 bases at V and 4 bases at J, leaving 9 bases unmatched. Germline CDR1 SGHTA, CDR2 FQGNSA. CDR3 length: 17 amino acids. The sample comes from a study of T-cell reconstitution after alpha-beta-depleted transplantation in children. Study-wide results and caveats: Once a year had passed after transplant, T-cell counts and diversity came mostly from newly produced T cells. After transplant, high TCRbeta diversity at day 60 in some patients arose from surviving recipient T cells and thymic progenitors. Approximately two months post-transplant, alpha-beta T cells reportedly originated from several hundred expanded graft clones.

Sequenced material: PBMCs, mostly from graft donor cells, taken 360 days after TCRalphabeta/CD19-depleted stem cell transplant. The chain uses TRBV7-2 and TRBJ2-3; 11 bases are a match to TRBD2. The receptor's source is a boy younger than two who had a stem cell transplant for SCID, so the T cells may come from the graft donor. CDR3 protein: CASSLVVSGGAADTQYF. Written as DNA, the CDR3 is TGTGCCAGCAGCTTGGTTGTTAGCGGGGGGGCAGCAGATACGCAGTATTTT.